This T cell receptor (beta chain) was retrieved from a study of OX40 agonist ivuxolimab in advanced cancers. In the study overall: Intravenous ivuxolimab was administered to patients every 2 weeks at 0.01 to 10 mg/kg.

Method: immunoSEQ multiplex PCR; TCRdb's copy keeps in-frame clones and lacks some. The data hold roughly 40,000 clones, with around 89% observed a single time. This CDR3 comprises 12 residues. Trimming pared 6 bases from V and 3 bases from J, leaving 6 bases between. CDR1 is MNHEY and CDR2 is SVGAGI in the germline V gene. This chain joins TRBV6-5 and TRBJ1-3; D gene unclear. The sample here was CD4+ or CD8+ T cells sorted from blood, taken in a trial of the OX40 agonist ivuxolimab. The clonotype was recovered from an adult with an advanced solid tumor such as melanoma, head and neck, liver or kidney cancer. CDR3 protein: CASRTNGNTIYF. In DNA, the CDR3 is TGTGCCAGCAGAACAAATGGAAACACCATATATTTT.